These 2 T cell receptor beta chains were all obtained from the same sample, sequenced in a study of T cells after yellow fever vaccination. One entry per CDR3 protein, called by TCRdb with MiXCR from the 5' RACE reads. The table lists nearly 550,000 distinct CDR3 sequences, roughly 21% of them singletons. The specimen comprised PBMCs, sampled 15 days after the yellow fever booster vaccination. The origin of the receptors is a man aged 25-45 years who received the YFV17D yellow fever vaccine.

The V gene is TRBV6-2 or TRBV6-3, the J gene TRBJ1-1, with D possibly being TRBD1 (5 bases). Germline V gene sequence: CDR1 MNHEY, CDR2 SVGEGT. Trimming stripped 7 bases from V and 9 bases from J, with 18 bases between. The CDR3 covers 13 residues. The CDR3 spells CASNPGGIPKAFF. CDR3 DNA sequence: TGTGCCAGCAACCCCGGGGGGATACCCAAAGCTTTCTTT.

This clonotype turned up a few times. The gene calls are TRBV4-3 and TRBJ2-2; D is undetermined. V was shortened by 0 bases and J by 1 base, with 12 bases between the two germline ends. CDR3 length: 17 amino acids. Germline assignment: CDR1 LGHNA and CDR2 YSLEER. CDR3 amino acids: CASSQEIAQKNTGELFF. Here the CDR3 DNA reads TGCGCCAGCAGCCAAGAAATTGCGCAGAAGAACACCGGGGAGCTGTTTTTT.